This TCR beta chain was sequenced in a study of blood T cell repertoires in COVID-19. The wider study: Sites across the United States, Italy and Spain contributed samples from acute and convalescent COVID-19. PBMCs, B-cell-depleted T cells, or T cells provided the cDNA or gDNA that made up the material.

The CDR3 sequence is 16 residues long. J lost 4 bases, V lost 2 bases, and 8 bases had no gene match. Germline CDR1 SGDLS, CDR2 YYNGEE. Original processing notes: Nucleated cell counts were estimated from reference gene primer amplification. Only in-frame clones appear in the TCRdb table, and some are missing; sequencing was by immunoSEQ multiplex PCR. The V and J calls and the clone size are those of that table, but D and trimming were determined from the DNA. The profile shows about 200,000 clones, about 85% of them singletons. This TCR came from a woman of 80 years or more with acute or convalescent COVID-19. The genes are TRBV9 and TRBJ2-1, with 8 bases matching TRBD1. The sample taken for sequencing was peripheral blood. The CDR3 bases are TGTGCCAGCAGCGTGAGCCTTGACAGGGGATACAATGAGCAGTTCTTC. Translating it yields CASSVSLDRGYNEQFF.